This T cell receptor beta chain was captured in a study of cytomegalovirus exposure and HLA in healthy donors. Background on the study: Approximately 180 million T cells yielded 120 million or so unique TCR beta sequences, as an earlier analysis found.

Per germline, CDR1 SGHNT and CDR2 YYREEE (reference sequence). Trimming left V 3 bases short and J 5 bases short, with 15 bases between. The CDR3 has 16 residues. Note on this clone: Its antigen is as yet unknown.

The primer mix had 60 Vbeta and 13 Jbeta primers. Sequenced by immunoSEQ multiplex PCR; TCRdb stores in-frame clones only, minus some. The sample has 160,000 or so clones; more than 80% are singletons. General study findings and limits: Data from an earlier analysis indicated that most TCR beta V segments were productive either about 87% or about 30% of the time.

This TCR came from a woman aged 50 to 60 in good health and CMV-seronegative. Sequencing used PBMCs. V gene TRBV5-4 combines with J gene TRBJ2-6; D is possibly TRBD1 (6 bases). CDR3 nucleotide sequence: TGTGCCAGCAGCTCTGGAAAAAGGGACAGGGCCAACGTCCTGACTTTC. Its translation: CASSSGKRDRANVLTF.